The clone carrying this TCR beta chain was recorded once. After removal of 6 bases from V and 4 bases from J, the junction contained 10 bases not matched to a gene. CDR3 length: 15 amino acids. CDR1 is MNHNY, CDR2 SVGAGI, per germline (reference sequence). TCRdb's copy holds only in-frame clones and misses some; the assay was immunoSEQ multiplex PCR. This table has around 2,100,000 clones, about 95% appearing once. This entry belongs to a study of shared clonotypes between healthy human individuals. Terminally differentiated effector memory CD45RA+ cells were left out of the naive CD8 fraction, which was CD45RO-negative and positively selected for CCR7.

Sequenced: naive CD8+ T cells sorted from blood. The receptor's source is a man aged 18 to 30 in good health. V is TRBV6-6 and J is TRBJ1-2, with TRBD1 matching over 8 bases. The CDR3 DNA follows: TGTGCCAGCAGCGACAGGGGCTTGCCAATCTATGGCTACACCTTC. It specifies CASSDRGLPIYGYTF.